This passage covers 5 T cell receptor beta chains from one sample sequenced in a study of T cells after yellow fever vaccination. A single record per CDR3 protein comes from TCRdb applying MiXCR to the 5' RACE reads. The data contain around 230,000 distinct CDR3 sequences, over 6.5% of them seen just once; the ten biggest clones take up approximately 1.1%. The sample consisted of CD4+ T cells sorted from PBMCs, taken on the day of the yellow fever booster vaccination. These receptors came from a man aged 25-40 years who received the YFV17D yellow fever vaccine.

This clonotype was observed at least ten times. The rearrangement uses TRBV2 and TRBJ2-7; D is unresolved. V was pared by 7 bases and J by 0 bases, with 13 bases between. The germline V gene has CDR1 SNHLY and CDR2 FYNNEI. CDR3 length: 14 residues. For the CDR3, the DNA is TGTGCCAGCACCTTAAGCCCGAGCTCCTACGAGCAGTACTTC. It translates to CASTLSPSSYEQYF. Supplemented by reference TRBV2 and TRBJ2-7, the full variable domain reads EPEVTQTPSHQVTQMGQEVILRCVPISNHLYFYWYRQILGQKVEFLVSFYNNEISEKSEIFDDQFSVERPDGSNFTLKIRSTKLEDSAMYFCASTLSPSSYEQYFGPGTRLTVT.

The chain joins TRBV7-2 to TRBJ2-7; D unresolved. The CDR3 length is 14 residues. Trimming removed 5 bases at V and 0 bases at J, with 11 bases between. Looked up from germline, CDR1 is SGHTA and CDR2 is FQGNSA. In nucleotides, the CDR3 is TGTGCCAGCAGCCGTATCCGGAGCTCCTACGAGCAGTACTTC. Protein product: CASSRIRSSYEQYF.

The sample holds a few counts of this clonotype. V is TRBV4-3 and J is TRBJ1-1; 7 bases are a match to TRBD1. Germline V lookup: CDR1 LGHNA, CDR2 YSLEER. V dropped 3 bases and J dropped 6; count of bases not matched to a gene: 7. The CDR3 is 14 amino acids. The CDR3 region is CASSHTGVGAEAFF. CDR3 in DNA: TGCGCCAGCAGCCATACAGGGGTGGGGGCTGAAGCTTTCTTT.

This sequence joins TRBV7-9 and TRBJ2-7; TRBD2 agrees at 8 bases. The J segment lost 8 bases and the V segment lost 5 bases, leaving 2 bases of the junction unmatched. The CDR3 has 11 residues. CDR1 and CDR2 from the germline V gene are SEHNR and FQNEAQ (reference sequence). CDR3 in amino acids: CASSRGGQQYF. As DNA, the CDR3 is TGTGCCAGCAGCCGGGGGGGACAGCAGTACTTC.

This clonotype occurred a few times. V usage is TRBV10-3 and J usage is TRBJ2-7; TRBD2 agrees at 10 bases. The J segment lost 1 base and the V segment lost 6 bases, leaving 6 bases of the junction unmatched. Germline V lookup: CDR1 ENHRY, CDR2 SYGVKD. This CDR3 region has 15 residues. The CDR3, as DNA: TGTGCCATCAGCCCAGGGACTAGCGCGTCCTACGAGCAGTACTTC. Protein: CAISPGTSASYEQYF.